In its sample, the clone carrying this T cell receptor beta chain was seen a few times. Its specificity is not known. V shed 7 bases and J shed 1 base, with 10 bases lying between them. Germline assignment: CDR1 MNHEY and CDR2 SVGAGI. This CDR3 spans 13 amino acids. This sample is part of a study of OX40 agonist ivuxolimab in advanced cancers. Study overall: Dose-escalation patients were diagnosed with hepatocellular carcinoma, melanoma, renal cell cancer or head and neck cancer.

Study results and limitations: Some nonresponders likewise displayed low normalized T-cell clonal expansion. Antigen specificity remained undetermined for the expanded peripheral T cells.

Assay: immunoSEQ multiplex PCR; the TCRdb copy retains only in-frame clones and omits some. The sample records tens of thousands of clones, roughly 90% being singletons. Samples were taken at baseline and on day 1 of cycles 4 and 7. The chain links TRBV6-5 to TRBJ1-1, with D maybe TRBD1 (6 bases). This sequence was found in an adult with an advanced solid tumor such as melanoma, head and neck, liver or kidney cancer. This specimen was CD4+ or CD8+ T cells sorted from blood, taken in a trial of the OX40 agonist ivuxolimab. In DNA, the CDR3 is TGTGCCAGCATTGGGACACCGAACACTGAAGCTTTCTTT. As protein: CASIGTPNTEAFF.